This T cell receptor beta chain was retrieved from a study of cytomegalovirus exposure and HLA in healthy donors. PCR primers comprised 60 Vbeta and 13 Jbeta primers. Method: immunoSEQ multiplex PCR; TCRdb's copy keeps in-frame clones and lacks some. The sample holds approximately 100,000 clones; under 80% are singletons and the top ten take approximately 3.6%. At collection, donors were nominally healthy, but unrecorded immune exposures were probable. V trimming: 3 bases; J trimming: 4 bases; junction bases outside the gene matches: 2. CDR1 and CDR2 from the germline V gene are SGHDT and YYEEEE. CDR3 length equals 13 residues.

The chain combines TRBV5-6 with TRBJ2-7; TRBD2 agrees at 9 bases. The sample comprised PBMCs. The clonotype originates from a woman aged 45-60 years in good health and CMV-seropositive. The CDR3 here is CASSSSGIYEQYF. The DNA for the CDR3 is TGTGCCAGCAGCTCTAGCGGGATATACGAGCAGTACTTC.